This passage covers 9 T cell receptor beta chains from one sample sequenced in a study of Graves' ophthalmopathy and Graves' hyperthyroidism (dated by TCRdb to the late 2010s). Sequenced using an Illumina HiSeq 2000. TCR beta CDR3 regions were amplified from RNA transcripts for repertoire sequencing. The first round was an RT-PCR using HTBI primers with the Qiagen OneStep RT-PCR kit, and this first round was followed by a second-round multiplex PCR, then size selection and purification. TCRdb applied fastp at Q25 and MiXCR to the public reads, then kept only in-frame beta chains. Under each unique CDR3 protein, matching rows form one entry showing the most common genes and DNA. The sample table contains hundreds of thousands of distinct CDR3 sequences; only one count was recorded for over 20% of them. Approximately 3% of the sample is taken by the ten largest. Sequencing was performed on peripheral blood. The source is a woman aged 18 to 35 with stable Graves' hyperthyroidism. Donor details come from another sample of the same person, matched by shared clones.

This clonotype has a count of ten or more. This chain uses TRBV12-3 or TRBV12-4 with TRBJ2-7; 9 bases fit TRBD2. V shed 8 bases and J 4 bases; nucleotides not matched to a gene: 6. The CDR3 runs to 13 residues. The CDR3 nucleotides read TGTGCCAGCTCCTTAGCGGGGGTGTACGAGCAGTACTTC. Translated: CASSLAGVYEQYF.

This clonotype appeared many times. V usage is TRBV19 and J usage is TRBJ2-4; D remains unclear. The CDR3 contains 17 residues. Germline CDR1 and CDR2: LNHDA and SQIVND (reference sequence). The V and J ends lost 6 bases and 0 bases respectively, with 18 bases between them. CDR3 sequence reads: CASSHISSRLAKNIQYF. As DNA, the CDR3 is TGTGCCAGTAGCCACATATCCTCGAGATTAGCCAAAAACATTCAGTACTTC.

A remark on this clonotype: One base away lies a much larger clone, so this may be a sequencing read error. This sequence joins TRBV19 and TRBJ1-1; 7 bases are a match to TRBD1. This CDR3 is built from 13 residues. The germline gives CDR1 LNHDA, CDR2 SQIVND (reference sequence). CDR3 nucleotide sequence: TGTGCCAGCTGGGACAGAGGGGGCACTGAAGCTTGCTTT. Its protein product is CASWDRGGTEACF.

This clonotype was counted between two and nine times. The J gene is TRBJ2-5, the V gene TRBV11-2; D is possibly TRBD1 or TRBD2 (5 bases each). The CDR3 runs to 14 residues. Per germline, CDR1 SGHAT and CDR2 FQNNGV. V lost 2 bases, J lost 1 base, and 8 bases lay in between. The CDR3 DNA is TGTGCCAGCAGCTTATGGGGGACCCAAGAGACCCAGTACTTC. This encodes CASSLWGTQETQYF.

This clonotype was observed at least ten times. The genes are TRBV20-1 and TRBJ1-5, with D possibly matching TRBD1 (6 bases). V dropped 3 bases and J dropped 3 bases, with 9 bases sitting between them. Germline loops: CDR1 DFQATT, CDR2 SNEGSKA (reference sequence). This CDR3 region has 13 residues. The CDR3 is CSARGDTNQPQHF. In DNA form, the CDR3 reads TGCAGTGCTAGGGGGGACACCAATCAGCCCCAGCATTTT.

This clonotype was found a few times. CDR3 residues: CASRDTFGTGGDGELFF. In nucleotides, the CDR3 is TGTGCCAGCAGAGATACATTTGGGACAGGGGGCGACGGGGAGCTGTTTTTT. The rearrangement links TRBV12-3 or TRBV12-4 to TRBJ2-2, with 12 bases fitting TRBD1. After removal of 6 bases from V and 7 bases from J, the junction contained 12 bases not matched to a gene. The CDR3 runs to 17 residues.

This clonotype came up many times. The V gene is TRBV24-1, the J gene TRBJ1-5; the D is unclear. Germline values: CDR1 KGHDR, CDR2 SFDVKD. The CDR3 length is 14 residues. The germline V and J ends were trimmed by 9 bases and 1 base, with 12 bases remaining between them. DNA of the CDR3: TGTGCCACCTTGACGTACGGCAGCAATCAGCCCCAGCATTTT. Amino acids: CATLTYGSNQPQHF.

This clonotype has a count of ten or more. V is TRBV6-5 and J is TRBJ1-5; D call uncertain. The CDR3 contains 15 residues. Germline V gene data show CDR1 as MNHEY and CDR2 as SVGAGI. Trimming took off 6 bases at V and 0 bases at J, with 12 bases between the two ends. The CDR3 is CASSRGLISNQPQHF. The CDR3 DNA reads TGTGCCAGCAGCCGTGGACTGATTAGCAATCAGCCCCAGCATTTT.

This clonotype was detected ten times or more. The rearrangement links TRBV29-1 to TRBJ1-2, with D unresolved. This CDR3 contains 11 residues. Germline V CDR1 and CDR2: SQVTM, ANQGSEA. The V end was cut by 4 bases, the J end by 5 bases, with 8 bases between. The CDR3 DNA reads TGCAGCGTTGTTCGGGAGTATGGCTACACCTTC. It encodes CSVVREYGYTF.